Following are 25 T cell receptor beta chains from one sample sequenced in a study of identical twins. TCRdb redid the calling of the 5' RACE reads with MiXCR, one entry per CDR3 protein. The repertoire holds more than 1.5 million distinct CDR3 sequences, with under 35% as singletons. Sequencing was carried out using cord blood. Receptors were obtained from a newborn girl in good health.

This clonotype was counted many times. The chain employs TRBV5-1 and TRBJ2-3, with 7 nucleotides matching TRBD2. This CDR3 contains 15 residues. CDR1 is SGHRS and CDR2 is YFSETQ in the germline V gene. V lost 0 bases, J lost 7 bases, and 8 bases stayed unmatched. CDR3 in amino acids: CASSLDRLALNTQYF. The DNA of the CDR3 is TGCGCCAGCAGCTTGGACAGACTAGCACTCAATACGCAGTATTTT.

This clonotype showed up many times. The chain is built from TRBV20-1 and TRBJ2-4, with D hard to call. The V and J ends lost 3 bases and 0 bases respectively, with 9 bases between them. There are 14 residues in the CDR3. Germline V gene data show CDR1 as DFQATT and CDR2 as SNEGSKA (reference sequence). The CDR3 bases are TGCAGTGCTAGCCCGGCGTTAGCCAAAAACATTCAGTACTTC. As protein: CSASPALAKNIQYF.

V is TRBV20-1 and J is TRBJ2-7, with 8 bases matching TRBD2. The CDR3 is 15 residues long. Losses at the gene ends were 6 bases for V and 1 base for J; bases not matched to a gene: 11. Germline lookup yields CDR1 DFQATT and CDR2 SNEGSKA (reference sequence). CDR3 region: CSAEASGPNSYEQYF. Written as DNA, the CDR3 is TGCAGTGCAGAGGCTAGCGGGCCAAATTCCTACGAGCAGTACTTC.

The rearrangement links TRBV7-2 to TRBJ1-5; no firm D call. Looked up from germline, CDR1 is SGHTA and CDR2 is FQGNSA. The ends were cut back, 2 bases at V and 6 bases at J, with 8 bases in the middle. This CDR3 is built from 13 residues. Written as DNA, the CDR3 is TGTGCCAGCAGCTTAAGCGTCGGTCAGCCCCAGCATTTT. Protein: CASSLSVGQPQHF.

The chain recombines TRBV12-3 or TRBV12-4 with TRBJ1-2; TRBD1 agrees at 8 bases. Losses at the gene ends were 6 bases for V and 0 bases for J; bases not matched to a gene: 9. CDR3 length: 16 residues. CDR3 DNA: TGTGCCAGCAGGGCCGGACAGGGTCGTACTAACTATGGCTACACCTTC. Its protein is CASRAGQGRTNYGYTF.

As concerns this clonotype: An end of the junction does not agree with germline; a read error may underlie this. V is TRBV3-1 and J is TRBJ2-3; 12 nucleotides match TRBD2. Germline V lookup: CDR1 LGHDT, CDR2 YNNKEL (reference sequence). This CDR3 has 17 residues. The CDR3: CASSRLAGVRRTDMQYF. DNA of the CDR3: TGTGCCAGCAGCCGACTAGCGGGAGTACGGCGCACAGATATGCAGTATTTT.

This sequence joins TRBV28 and TRBJ2-7; D gene unclear. Germline CDR1 is MDHEN and CDR2 is SYDVKM. Deletions cut 7 bases from V and 3 bases from J, with 16 bases between. The CDR3 loop spans 14 amino acids. The CDR3 DNA is TGTGCCAGCACCCCGATGGGTATCGGCTACGAGCAGTACTTC. This gives the protein CASTPMGIGYEQYF. Filled out from reference TRBV28 and TRBJ2-7, the complete variable domain reads DVKVTQSSRYLVKRTGEKVFLECVQDMDHENMFWYRQDPGLGLRLIYFSYDVKMKEKGDIPEGYSVSREKKERFSLILESASTNQTSMYLCASTPMGIGYEQYFGPGTRLTVT.

V usage is TRBV20-1 and J usage is TRBJ2-1, with 9 nucleotides matching TRBD2. The V gene's germline CDR1 is DFQATT and CDR2 SNEGSKA (reference sequence). V was pared by 4 bases and J by 2 bases, with 9 bases of the junction left unmatched. The CDR3 runs to 16 residues. Here the CDR3 reads CSAKNRGGATYNEQFF. CDR3 nucleotide sequence: TGCAGTGCTAAAAACCGCGGGGGGGCCACCTACAATGAGCAGTTCTTC.

The chain uses TRBV15 and TRBJ1-1; D gene uncertain. Germline CDR1 reads LNHNV; CDR2 reads YYDKDF (reference sequence). The V and J ends lost 2 bases and 5 bases respectively, with 12 bases between them. This CDR3 has 14 amino acids. In DNA, the CDR3 is TGTGCCACCAGCAGAAGGGCGGGAGGGACTGAAGCTTTCTTT. This gives the protein CATSRRAGGTEAFF.

This clonotype has a count of ten or more. The chain carries TRBV4-2 and TRBJ2-7, with 8 bases fitting TRBD2. The CDR3 sequence is 14 residues long. V trimming: 1 base; J trimming: 2 bases; junction bases outside the gene matches: 1. Germline loops: CDR1 LGHNA, CDR2 YNFKEQ. Written as DNA, the CDR3 is TGTGCCAGCAGCCAAGTACTAGCGGCCTACGAGCAGTACTTC. Its protein is CASSQVLAAYEQYF.

This chain connects TRBV5-1 to TRBJ2-3; TRBD2 matches 11 bases. V lost 4 bases to trimming and J lost 2 bases; unmatched junction nucleotides: 9. This CDR3 is built from 17 residues. The germline gives CDR1 SGHRS, CDR2 YFSETQ. This CDR3 reads CASSPSRTSGFTDTQYF. DNA for the CDR3: TGCGCCAGCAGCCCTTCCCGGACTAGCGGGTTCACAGATACGCAGTATTTT.

This clonotype was recorded many times. The chain couples TRBV20-1 to TRBJ1-2, with D unclear. V shed 6 bases and J shed 3 bases, with 11 bases lying between them. Per the germline V gene, CDR1 is DFQATT and CDR2 is SNEGSKA (reference sequence). This CDR3 contains 12 residues. The CDR3 DNA sequence: TGCAGTGCGTCCCGGGTTGACTATGGCTACACCTTC. Protein: CSASRVDYGYTF.

The chain is built from TRBV20-1 and TRBJ2-3; TRBD2 matches 11 bases. The CDR3 extends over 14 amino acids. Per the germline V gene, CDR1 is DFQATT and CDR2 is SNEGSKA (reference sequence). Germline trimming cut 6 bases from V and 6 bases from J; bases unmatched to any gene: 8. The CDR3 here is CSAKWLAGGDTQYF. The CDR3 nucleotides are TGCAGTGCAAAGTGGCTAGCGGGAGGTGATACGCAGTATTTT.

The gene calls are TRBV5-6 and TRBJ1-1; D is undetermined. Germline V gives CDR1 SGHDT, CDR2 YYEEEE. Trimming removed 0 bases at V and 7 bases at J, with 10 bases between. The CDR3 consists of 13 residues. The CDR3 is CASSLGGTSEAFF. Here the CDR3 DNA reads TGTGCCAGCAGCTTGGGGGGAACCAGTGAAGCTTTCTTT.

This rearrangement joins TRBV2 to TRBJ2-2; D may be TRBD2 (7 bases). V lost 3 bases and J lost 6, with 14 bases in between. Germline V gene sequence: CDR1 SNHLY, CDR2 FYNNEI. This CDR3 comprises 15 residues. The CDR3, as DNA: TGTGCCAGCAGTGATAGAGGGGGGGCAGCCGGGGAGCTGTTTTTT. This sequence encodes CASSDRGGAAGELFF.

This clonotype occurred once. An end of the junction differs from the germline gene, which may be a read error. The chain has TRBV11-2 and TRBJ2-1; a possible D gene is TRBD1 (5 bases). This CDR3 spans 15 amino acids. CDR1 and CDR2 (germline): SGHAT, FQNNGV. DNA for the CDR3: TGTGCCGGCAGCTTCGGCGCCTTTGGGGCTAATGAGCAGTTCTTC. It encodes CAGSFGAFGANEQFF.

V and J are TRBV24-1 and TRBJ1-1, with 9 bases identical to TRBD1. CDR1 KGHDR and CDR2 SFDVKD come from the germline V gene. Germline trimming cut 8 bases from V and 5 bases from J; bases unmatched to any gene: 2. The CDR3 is 12 residues long. The CDR3 nucleotides read TGTGCCACCACCGGACAGGGGACTGAAGCTTTCTTT. Its protein is CATTGQGTEAFF.

This clonotype was found a few times. This CDR3 reads CASTMNTEAFF. The CDR3, as DNA: TGTGCCAGTACGATGAACACTGAAGCTTTCTTT. This chain joins TRBV28 and TRBJ1-1; D remains ambiguous. The CDR3 totals 11 residues. Trimming stripped 9 bases from V and 0 bases from J, with 5 bases between. Germline CDR1 and CDR2: MDHEN and SYDVKM.

This clonotype has more than one count but fewer than ten. The V gene is TRBV20-1, the J gene TRBJ2-7; D unclear. Germline-derived CDR1 and CDR2 are DFQATT and SNEGSKA (reference sequence). V lost 5 bases and J 2 bases, leaving 16 bases between the germline ends. CDR3 length equals 14 residues. CDR3: CSASPSSLPYEQYF. As DNA, the CDR3 is TGCAGTGCTTCCCCCTCGTCTCTCCCCTACGAGCAGTACTTC.

This clonotype has more than one count but fewer than ten. J is TRBJ2-1 and V is TRBV27; no clear D gene. V lost 2 bases to trimming and J lost 9 bases, with 11 bases between them. Germline loops: CDR1 MNHEY, CDR2 SMNVEV (reference sequence). CDR3 size: 13 residues. Here the CDR3 reads CASSLGSSAEQFF. For the CDR3, the DNA is TGTGCCAGCAGTTTAGGTAGTTCCGCTGAGCAGTTCTTC.

The chain combines TRBV2 with TRBJ2-1, with 10 nucleotides matching TRBD2. From germline, CDR1 is SNHLY and CDR2 FYNNEI. J lost 10 bases, V lost 6 bases, and 6 bases had no gene match. The CDR3 length is 13 residues. CDR3 sequence (DNA): TGTGCCAGCAGGCTAGCGGGAGTTCAGGAGCAGTTCTTC. Its protein is CASRLAGVQEQFF.

This clonotype was seen repeatedly, ten times or more. This chain's CDR3 is CASSGGTTDTQYF. Here the CDR3 DNA reads TGTGCCAGCAGCGGGGGGACCACAGATACGCAGTATTTT. The rearrangement joins TRBV9 to TRBJ2-3, with D perhaps given as TRBD1 or TRBD2 (5 bases each). CDR1 is SGDLS, CDR2 YYNGEE, per germline. The V gene lost 3 bases and the J gene lost 2 bases, with 7 bases spanning the gap. The CDR3 loop spans 13 amino acids.

This clonotype has only a few counts. The chain is built from TRBV2 and TRBJ2-6; a possible D gene is TRBD1 (5 bases). Deletions cut 2 bases from V and 4 bases from J, with 15 bases between. The length of the CDR3 is 17 residues. The V gene's germline CDR1 is SNHLY and CDR2 FYNNEI. The CDR3 region has the DNA TGTGCCAGCAGTGAAAGGGGCGGCCTGGGAGGGGCCAACGTCCTGACTTTC. Its translation: CASSERGGLGGANVLTF.

The chain recombines TRBV2 with TRBJ1-5; 9 bases agree with TRBD1. Germline V gene lookup returns CDR1 SNHLY and CDR2 FYNNEI. The CDR3 totals 14 residues. V gave up 4 bases and J gave up 6 bases; unmatched junction bases: 4. CDR3 in amino acids: CASSGTGDSQPQHF. The CDR3 DNA reads as TGTGCCAGCAGTGGGACAGGGGATAGTCAGCCCCAGCATTTT.

The chain uses TRBV6-5 and TRBJ2-5; perhaps TRBD2 as D (5 bases). V dropped 6 bases and J dropped 2 bases, with 13 bases sitting between them. The CDR3 totals 14 residues. Germline loops: CDR1 MNHEY, CDR2 SVGAGI. The CDR3 region is CASSPTSPQETQYF. Written as DNA, the CDR3 is TGTGCCAGCAGCCCTACTAGTCCACAAGAGACCCAGTACTTC.